The entry that follows covers one TCR beta chain sequence. Its cognate antigen is unknown. Running of the v3.0 immunoSEQ assay took place at survey level. The method was immunoSEQ multiplex PCR; TCRdb's version includes in-frame clones alone and lacks a portion of them. This sample has nearly 25,000 clones, with around 80% found just once. These data are taken from a study of long-term antiretroviral therapy in people with HIV. Study as a whole: The earliest specimens came about a decade ahead of the 2015 immediate-ART recommendation.

Deletions cut 6 bases from V and 2 bases from J, with 10 bases between. The CDR3 is made up of 13 amino acids. The V gene's germline CDR1 is MNHEY and CDR2 SVGAGI. Study-level results: Dominance of pre-ART expanded clones persisted, fluctuating and often declining after ART. After ART, diversity increased yet remained lower than transplant donor controls.

The chain uses TRBV6-5 and TRBJ1-2; unclear D gene. Source: unsorted PBMCs, taken 1.2 years after starting antiretroviral therapy. This clonotype originated in a woman aged 35 to 49 with HIV. CDR3 in amino acids: CASSPGVNYGYTF. In DNA, the CDR3 is TGTGCCAGCAGCCCCGGCGTGAACTATGGCTACACCTTC.